The 19 T cell receptor beta chains below come from one sample, sequenced in a study of T cell responses to AZD1222 COVID-19 vaccine. Measured with immunoSEQ multiplex PCR; TCRdb has only the in-frame clones, and not every one. This repertoire shows some 80,000 clones, 70% to 90% found once; its top ten account for about 9.1%. The sequencing used peripheral blood, collected 28 days after the second dose of the MenACWY control vaccine. The source is an adult who received the MenACWY meningococcal vaccine as a control.

Here the CDR3 reads CASSATSGVYNEQFF. CDR3 in DNA: TGTGCCAGCAGCGCGACTAGCGGGGTTTACAATGAGCAGTTCTTC. V and J are TRBV9 and TRBJ2-1; 11 bases are shared with TRBD2. V trimming: 3 bases; J trimming: 4 bases; junction bases outside the gene matches: 3. The CDR3 has 15 amino acids. Germline lookup yields CDR1 SGDLS and CDR2 YYNGEE.

This clone was found a few times. The rearrangement uses TRBV4-2 and TRBJ2-7; 9 bases line up with TRBD1. Germline loops: CDR1 LGHNA, CDR2 YNFKEQ. V was clipped by 0 bases and J by 9 bases; unmatched bases: 9. The CDR3 consists of 15 residues. Here the CDR3 DNA reads TGTGCCAGCAGCCAAGATTGGGGACAGGGTCTGGGGCAGTACTTC. Translating gives CASSQDWGQGLGQYF.

J is TRBJ1-4 and V is TRBV18; a weak D match, TRBD1 (5 bases). The germline V gene encodes CDR1 KGHSH and CDR2 LQKENI. The CDR3 runs 14 residues. The V and J ends lost 2 bases and 8 bases respectively, with 12 bases between them. The CDR3 loop is CASSPLGVREKLFF. As DNA, the CDR3 is TGTGCCAGCTCACCATTGGGGGTACGGGAAAAACTGTTTTTT.

The chain couples TRBV7-9 to TRBJ2-7; 7 bases fit TRBD2. CDR3 length: 16 amino acids. Germline loops: CDR1 SEHNR, CDR2 FQNEAQ (reference sequence). V dropped 5 bases and J dropped 0; count of bases not matched to a gene: 10. The CDR3 reads CASSHATSVASYEQYF. The DNA for the CDR3 is TGTGCCAGCAGCCACGCAACTAGCGTCGCCTCCTACGAGCAGTACTTC.

The rearrangement joins TRBV5-4 to TRBJ1-3; 8 bases agree with TRBD1. CDR3 length equals 15 residues. With 7 bases clipped from V and 4 bases from J, the junction kept 10 bases outside the gene matches. The germline V gene has CDR1 SGHNT and CDR2 YYREEE (reference sequence). The chain's CDR3 is CASEQTGVKGNTIYF. The CDR3 DNA sequence: TGTGCCAGCGAACAGACAGGGGTAAAGGGAAACACCATATATTTT.

The J gene is TRBJ1-2, the V gene TRBV12-3 or TRBV12-4; unclear D gene. Trimming left V 1 base short and J 4 bases short, with 7 bases between. The CDR3 is 13 amino acids. CDR3 DNA sequence: TGTGCCAGCAGTTTAGGCTCTTTCTATGGCTACACCTTC. It codes for CASSLGSFYGYTF.

The chain carries TRBV5-4 and TRBJ1-1; D ambiguous. The CDR3 extends over 11 amino acids. With 0 bases removed from V and 3 bases from J, the gap between germline ends came to 0 bases. CDR1 is SGHNT and CDR2 is YYREEE in the germline V gene (reference sequence). CDR3 sequence (DNA): TGTGCCAGCAGCTTGGACACTGAAGCTTTCTTT. Translated, it gives CASSLDTEAFF.

The gene calls are TRBV30 and TRBJ2-3, with D perhaps TRBD2 (5 bases). The length of the CDR3 is 15 residues. V lost 1 base and J 4 bases, leaving 15 bases between the germline ends. Germline V CDR1 and CDR2: GTSNPN, SVGIG (reference sequence). This CDR3 is CAWSGAWEPADTQYF. In nucleotides, the CDR3 is TGTGCCTGGAGTGGAGCTTGGGAGCCCGCAGATACGCAGTATTTT.

This clone was observed a few times. This chain uses TRBV7-8 with TRBJ2-1; TRBD2 aligns across 10 bases. Germline V CDR1 and CDR2: SGHVS, FQNEAQ. The CDR3 spans 18 residues. The ends lost 1 base at V and 0 bases at J; junction bases unmatched: 6. CDR3 DNA sequence: TGTGCCAGCAGCTTAGGACTAGCGGGTTTGGGCTCCTACAATGAGCAGTTCTTC. Its protein is CASSLGLAGLGSYNEQFF. The variable domain in full, completed from reference TRBV7-8 and TRBJ2-1, reads GAGVSQSPRYKVAKRGQDVALRCDPISGHVSLFWYQQALGQGPEFLTYFQNEAQLDKSGLPSDRFFAERPEGSVSTLKIQRTQQEDSAVYLCASSLGLAGLGSYNEQFFGPGTRLTVL.

This chain uses TRBV5-1 with TRBJ2-5; maybe TRBD1 (6 bases). Between the trimmed V and J ends, which lost 2 bases and 2 bases, there was a span of 19 bases. This CDR3 has 17 amino acids. Germline V gives CDR1 SGHRS, CDR2 YFSETQ. CDR3 loop: CASSFKPQGWAQETQYF. DNA of the CDR3: TGCGCCAGCAGCTTCAAACCACAGGGTTGGGCTCAAGAGACCCAGTACTTC.

The chain is built from TRBV3-1 (or the pseudogene TRBV3-2) and TRBJ1-4; TRBD1 agrees at 7 bases. The CDR3 loop spans 18 amino acids. Germline V gene data show CDR1 as LGHDT and CDR2 as YNNKEL (reference sequence). V lost 3 bases to trimming and J lost 0 bases; unmatched junction nucleotides: 10. CDR3 protein: CASSHYCRGLSTNEKLFF. The CDR3 DNA is TGTGCCAGCAGCCATTATTGTAGGGGGCTATCAACTAATGAAAAACTGTTTTTT.

The chain recombines TRBV28 with TRBJ1-2; 8 positions agree with TRBD1. V shed 11 bases, J shed 3 bases, and the junction held 17 bases outside the gene matches. CDR1 is MDHEN and CDR2 is SYDVKM in the germline V gene. This CDR3 comprises 16 residues. The CDR3 here is CASSSGQGNYDYGYTF. CDR3 bases: TGTGCCTCGAGTAGCGGACAGGGTAACTACGACTATGGCTACACCTTC.

The rearrangement uses TRBV7-9 and TRBJ2-1; no reliable D call. The CDR3 spans 15 residues. The germline gives CDR1 SEHNR, CDR2 FQNEAQ (reference sequence). The V end was cut by 2 bases, the J end by 4 bases, with 12 bases between. The CDR3 here is CASSLTALGYNEQFF. As DNA, the CDR3 is TGTGCCAGCAGCTTAACGGCCCTGGGGTACAATGAGCAGTTCTTC.

The rearrangement uses TRBV2 and TRBJ1-1; perhaps TRBD1 as D (5 bases). CDR3 length: 13 residues. Trimming left V 4 bases short and J 5 bases short, with 11 bases between. Germline CDR1 reads SNHLY; CDR2 reads FYNNEI. The CDR3 loop reads CASSVRRDTEAFF. CDR3 sequence (DNA): TGTGCCAGCAGTGTACGCAGGGATACTGAAGCTTTCTTT. Supplemented by reference TRBV2 and TRBJ1-1, the full variable domain reads EPEVTQTPSHQVTQMGQEVILRCVPISNHLYFYWYRQILGQKVEFLVSFYNNEISEKSEIFDDQFSVERPDGSNFTLKIRSTKLEDSAMYFCASSVRRDTEAFFGQGTRLTVV.

The chain has TRBV6-2 or TRBV6-3 and TRBJ2-2, with 7 positions matching TRBD2. Germline assignment: CDR1 MNHEY and CDR2 SVGEGT. V trimming: 6 bases; J trimming: 4 bases; junction bases outside the gene matches: 8. The CDR3 has 15 amino acids. The CDR3 region is CASSPTGTITGELFF. The DNA for the CDR3 is TGTGCCAGCAGCCCAACCGGGACTATCACCGGGGAGCTGTTTTTT.

V is TRBV28 and J is TRBJ1-2; 10 nucleotides line up with TRBD1. This CDR3 has 15 amino acids. V gave up 5 bases and J gave up 2 bases; unmatched junction bases: 5. The germline CDR1 and CDR2 sequences are MDHEN and SYDVKM. CDR3 DNA sequence: TGTGCCAGCAGTGGACCGGGACAGGGGAACTATGGCTACACCTTC. Protein: CASSGPGQGNYGYTF.

The chain links TRBV3-1 (or the pseudogene TRBV3-2) to TRBJ2-2, with a weak D call TRBD2 (5 bases). Germline-derived CDR1 and CDR2 are LGHDT and YNNKEL (reference sequence). V dropped 4 bases and J dropped 5 bases, with 8 bases sitting between them. This CDR3 is built from 13 residues. The CDR3 loop reads CASSRGQTGELFF. The CDR3 DNA reads as TGTGCCAGCAGCCGCGGGCAAACCGGGGAGCTGTTTTTT.

The chain is built from TRBV3-1 (or the pseudogene TRBV3-2) and TRBJ2-3; no clear D. The germline gives CDR1 LGHDT, CDR2 YNNKEL (reference sequence). Trimming pared 6 bases from V and 0 bases from J, leaving 13 bases between. This CDR3 comprises 15 residues. CDR3 DNA sequence: TGTGCCAGCAGTAGAAGGGCGGTAAGCACAGATACGCAGTATTTT. This sequence encodes CASSRRAVSTDTQYF.

Regarding this clone: Other DNA sequences within the sample encode an identical CDR3. J is TRBJ2-2 and V is TRBV19; D may be TRBD1 or TRBD2 (5 bases each). Germline V CDR1 and CDR2: LNHDA, SQIVND (reference sequence). Trimming pared 1 base from V and 3 bases from J, leaving 9 bases between. The CDR3 is made up of 15 amino acids. The CDR3 DNA is TGTGCCAGTAGTATAGGAGGGGCGGACACCGGGGAGCTGTTTTTT. Translation: CASSIGGADTGELFF.